These 15 T cell receptor beta chains share one sample of origin, sequenced in a study of blood T cells in healthy people across ages. A second roughly 6 to 11 cycle PCR used barcoded and J-beta primers. In TCRdb, the 5' RACE reads were re-called with MiXCR into one record per CDR3 protein. The sample has around 1,000,000 distinct CDR3 sequences, around 25% seen once. These data also featured in a second study, about T cells of mothers and their children.

Sequenced material: blood. These receptors all come from a girl aged 2-9 years in good health.

Ten or more counts support this clonotype. The chain is built from TRBV12-3 or TRBV12-4 and TRBJ2-7; no definite D call. The CDR3 covers 11 residues. V lost 4 bases, J lost 4 bases, and 5 bases lay in between. CDR3 DNA sequence: TGTGCCAGCAGTTCCGAATACGAGCAGTACTTC. It encodes CASSSEYEQYF.

This clonotype was picked up a small number of times. The chain employs TRBV14 and TRBJ2-3; a possible D gene is TRBD2 (5 bases). V gave up 4 bases and J gave up 4 bases, with 12 bases separating them. The germline V gene encodes CDR1 SGHDN and CDR2 FVKESK. The CDR3 runs to 14 residues. This CDR3 is CASSPLDWADTQYF. CDR3 DNA sequence: TGTGCCAGCAGCCCCCTGGACTGGGCAGATACGCAGTATTTT.

This clonotype was seen only a few times. This chain links TRBV20-1 with TRBJ2-5, with 11 bases aligning to TRBD2. The J call is uncertain, as TRBJ2-7 better fits the DNA end. Germline assignment: CDR1 DFQATT and CDR2 SNEGSKA (reference sequence). CDR3 length equals 14 residues. The CDR3 spells CSAQGTSGSYEQYF. For the CDR3, the DNA is TGCAGTGCTCAAGGGACTAGCGGTTCCTACGAGCAGTACTTC.

Here the CDR3 DNA reads TGTGCCAGCAGTTCTCTTGTCCCAGATACGCAGTATTTT. It yields the protein CASSSLVPDTQYF. The chain links TRBV12-3 or TRBV12-4 to TRBJ2-3; unclear D gene. Trimming removed 4 bases at V and 4 bases at J, with 9 bases between. The CDR3 is made up of 13 amino acids.

The V call is TRBV4-1, the J call TRBJ2-5, with TRBD2 matching over 7 bases. The end of the DNA aligns better with TRBJ2-7, so the J call may be wrong. From germline, CDR1 is MGHRA and CDR2 YSYEKL. CDR3 length: 16 residues. CDR3 nucleotides: TGCGCCAGCAGCCAAGAGGTAGCGGCGGGGGACTACGAGCAGTACTTC. This encodes CASSQEVAAGDYEQYF.

This clonotype appeared a single time. This chain connects TRBV12-3 or TRBV12-4 to TRBJ2-3; TRBD2 is a possible D gene (5 bases). The V end lost 2 bases, the J end lost 2 bases, and 11 bases lay between the germline ends. The CDR3 loop spans 15 amino acids. CDR3 DNA sequence: TGTGCCAGCAGTTTACTAGCTCTCAACACAGATACGCAGTATTTT. Its protein is CASSLLALNTDTQYF.

This clonotype showed up just a few times. The genes are TRBV2 and TRBJ2-5; 7 nucleotides line up with TRBD2. CDR1 is SNHLY and CDR2 is FYNNEI in the germline V gene. After removal of 8 bases from V and 2 bases from J, the junction contained 8 bases not matched to a gene. The CDR3 runs to 14 residues. The CDR3 region has the DNA TGTGCCAGCTCTCCTAGCGGATATCAAGAGACCCAGTACTTC. It codes for CASSPSGYQETQYF.

This chain uses TRBV28 with TRBJ2-6; D call uncertain. Germline lookup yields CDR1 MDHEN and CDR2 SYDVKM. This CDR3 contains 20 residues. Trimming shortened V by 3 bases and J by 0 bases, and 21 bases separated the two germline ends. The CDR3 is CASSFSSFGQPLSGANVLTF. CDR3 bases: TGTGCCAGCAGTTTTAGTTCTTTCGGGCAGCCACTCTCTGGGGCCAACGTCCTGACTTTC. Full variable domain (rest looked up from reference TRBV28 and TRBJ2-6): DVKVTQSSRYLVKRTGEKVFLECVQDMDHENMFWYRQDPGLGLRLIYFSYDVKMKEKGDIPEGYSVSREKKERFSLILESASTNQTSMYLCASSFSSFGQPLSGANVLTFGAGSRLTVL.

This clonotype has just a few counts. The chain carries TRBV12-3 or TRBV12-4 and TRBJ1-2; D is uncertain. V lost 6 bases to trimming and J lost 4 bases, with 9 bases between them. The CDR3 is 12 amino acids. CDR3 coding DNA: TGTGCCAGCAGCCACGGGCTCTATGGCTACACCTTC. Translated: CASSHGLYGYTF.

This clonotype has a handful of counts. The CDR3 DNA reads as TGTGCCAGCAGCTTAGTCTGGCAGGGGGCCGAGAAACTGTTTTTT. Residues: CASSLVWQGAEKLFF. The chain joins TRBV7-2 to TRBJ1-4; 8 bases are shared with TRBD1. The CDR3 has 15 residues. V lost 1 base to trimming and J lost 11 bases; unmatched junction nucleotides: 9. Germline V gene lookup returns CDR1 SGHTA and CDR2 FQGNSA.

This clonotype turned up a few times. The J gene is TRBJ2-5, the V gene TRBV20-1, with no clear D. The CDR3 is made up of 14 amino acids. The V and J ends lost 3 bases and 1 base respectively, with 12 bases between them. Looked up from germline, CDR1 is DFQATT and CDR2 is SNEGSKA (reference sequence). This CDR3 is CSASELPRQETQYF. Here the CDR3 DNA reads TGCAGTGCTAGCGAGTTGCCGCGCCAAGAGACCCAGTACTTC.

This clonotype was observed a few times. J is TRBJ2-4 and V is TRBV7-2; maybe TRBD2 (5 bases). The V gene lost 5 bases and the J gene lost 0 bases, with 11 bases spanning the gap. Germline V lookup: CDR1 SGHTA, CDR2 FQGNSA. The CDR3 consists of 15 residues. Here the CDR3 DNA reads TGTGCCAGCAGCCCCAGGACTTTAGCCAAAAACATTCAGTACTTC. Its protein is CASSPRTLAKNIQYF.

This clonotype was seen a handful of times. V is TRBV7-9 and J is TRBJ2-2; no firm D call. CDR1 and CDR2 (germline): SEHNR, FQNEAQ (reference sequence). Trimming cost V 3 bases and J 7 bases, with 9 bases left between them. CDR3 length: 13 residues. DNA of the CDR3: TGTGCCAGCAGCTTGGGAATGGGCGGGGAGCTGTTTTTT. It is translated as CASSLGMGGELFF.

V gene TRBV7-9 combines with J gene TRBJ2-5; TRBD1 matches 7 bases. Germline CDR1 reads SEHNR; CDR2 reads FQNEAQ (reference sequence). CDR3 length: 16 residues. Trimming at V came to 5 bases and at J to 5 bases, leaving 14 bases not matched to a gene. CDR3 in DNA: TGTGCCAGCAGCCCGACAGGGCGCTTGGACCGGGAGACCCAGTACTTC. This translates into CASSPTGRLDRETQYF.

The chain carries TRBV7-2 and TRBJ1-2, with TRBD1 matching 12 bases. V shed 6 bases and J 4 bases; nucleotides not matched to a gene: 9. The CDR3 sequence is 16 residues long. Germline loops: CDR1 SGHTA, CDR2 FQGNSA. The CDR3 is CASRYTGTGGIYGYTF. The CDR3 DNA follows: TGTGCCAGCAGATATACCGGGACAGGGGGCATCTATGGCTACACCTTC. Full variable domain (outside the CDR3, taken from reference TRBV7-2 and TRBJ1-2): GAGVSQSPSNKVTEKGKDVELRCDPISGHTALYWYRQSLGQGLEFLIYFQGNSAPDKSGLPSDRFSAERTGGSVSTLTIQRTQQEDSAVYLCASRYTGTGGIYGYTFGSGTRLTVV.